Listed here are 23 T cell receptor beta chains from one sample, sequenced in a study of shared clonotypes between healthy human individuals. Method: immunoSEQ multiplex PCR; TCRdb's copy keeps in-frame clones and lacks some. This sample has hundreds of thousands of clones, with over 70% found just once. Sequencing input: memory CD4+ T cells sorted from blood. Subset noted: CD45RA-negative fraction. All receptors derive from a young man in good health.

Remarks on this clone: This sample also contains other DNA sequences that code for the same CDR3. The rearrangement joins TRBV19 to TRBJ1-5; 7 positions match TRBD1. This CDR3 is built from 13 residues. V lost 5 bases to trimming and J lost 7 bases; unmatched junction nucleotides: 5. Per germline, CDR1 LNHDA and CDR2 SQIVND (reference sequence). For the CDR3, the DNA is TGTGCCAGTAGTCAGGGGGTAGGGCAGCCCCAGCATTTT. Amino acid sequence: CASSQGVGQPQHF.

This clone came up many times. The gene calls are TRBV5-1 and TRBJ2-3, with TRBD2 as a possible D gene (5 bases). V dropped 9 bases and J dropped 0 bases, with 17 bases sitting between them. The CDR3 is 15 amino acids. CDR1 SGHRS and CDR2 YFSETQ come from the germline V gene. CDR3 in amino acids: CANSLTGSSTDTQYF. DNA for the CDR3: TGCGCCAACTCCCTGACGGGATCTAGCACAGATACGCAGTATTTT.

The chain has TRBV5-4 and TRBJ1-2; 9 bases fit TRBD1. Trimming removed 6 bases from V and 8 bases from J; junction bases left unmatched: 11. Germline V gene lookup returns CDR1 SGHNT and CDR2 YYREEE (reference sequence). The CDR3 is made up of 14 amino acids. The CDR3 bases are TGTGCCAGCACCCCCTGGGACAGGGCTGGCGGCTACACCTTC. This codes for CASTPWDRAGGYTF.

The genes are TRBV7-3 and TRBJ2-3; perhaps TRBD2 as D (5 bases). The CDR3 totals 14 residues. V gave up 1 base and J gave up 3 bases, with 8 bases separating them. Per germline, CDR1 SGHTA and CDR2 FQGTGA. CDR3 residues: CASSLIGKTDTQYF. CDR3 in DNA: TGTGCCAGCAGCTTAATCGGGAAGACAGATACGCAGTATTTT.

The rearrangement uses TRBV6-1 and TRBJ2-7; D unclear. The CDR3 totals 12 residues. With 2 bases removed from V and 5 bases from J, the gap between germline ends came to 7 bases. CDR1 is MNHNS, CDR2 SASEGT, per germline. The CDR3 bases are TGTGCCAGCAGTGAAACACGTGACGAGCAGTACTTC. Its protein product is CASSETRDEQYF.

The gene calls are TRBV5-1 and TRBJ2-7, with 7 bases matching TRBD1. The CDR3 has 14 residues. Germline assignment: CDR1 SGHRS and CDR2 YFSETQ. With 6 bases clipped from V and 2 bases from J, the junction kept 8 bases outside the gene matches. For the CDR3, the DNA is TGCGCCAGCAAGACAGGGATGGGGACCTACGAGCAGTACTTC. Translated: CASKTGMGTYEQYF. Using reference TRBV5-1 and TRBJ2-7 for the parts outside the CDR3, the full variable domain is KAGVTQTPRYLIKTRGQQVTLSCSPISGHRSVSWYQQTPGQGLQFLFEYFSETQRNKGNFPGRFSGRQFSNSRSEMNVSTLELGDSALYLCASKTGMGTYEQYFGPGTRLTVT.

This chain links TRBV7-9 with TRBJ1-2; D ambiguous. From germline, CDR1 is SEHNR and CDR2 FQNEAQ (reference sequence). Trimming took 3 bases from V and 2 from J, leaving 7 bases between them. There are 13 residues in the CDR3. The CDR3 sequence is CASSLRENYGYTF. The CDR3 DNA is TGTGCCAGCAGCTTGAGGGAAAACTATGGCTACACCTTC.

V usage is TRBV9 and J usage is TRBJ2-3; 10 nucleotides line up with TRBD2. The germline CDR1 and CDR2 sequences are SGDLS and YYNGEE. This CDR3 has 17 residues. Trimming cost V 0 bases and J 4 bases; bases outside gene matches: 8. CDR3 bases: TGTGCCAGCAGCGTAGCTTCTAGCGGGAGTTTTGCAGATACGCAGTATTTT. Translating it yields CASSVASSGSFADTQYF.

The chain has TRBV20-1 and TRBJ2-3, with D possibly matching TRBD2 (6 bases). V was clipped by 3 bases and J by 8 bases, with 6 bases between them. The CDR3 is 10 residues long. The germline V gene encodes CDR1 DFQATT and CDR2 SNEGSKA (reference sequence). DNA of the CDR3: TGCAGTGCTAGTAGCGGTACGCAGTATTTT. Residues: CSASSGTQYF.

This chain joins TRBV5-1 and TRBJ2-3; tentative D call: TRBD2 (6 bases). Germline V gene data show CDR1 as SGHRS and CDR2 as YFSETQ. V was trimmed by 3 bases and J by 5 bases, leaving 16 bases between them. The length of the CDR3 is 15 residues. The CDR3 protein is CASSWGLQRGDTQYF. CDR3 nucleotides: TGCGCCAGCAGCTGGGGACTCCAAAGGGGAGATACGCAGTATTTT.

This sequence joins TRBV20-1 and TRBJ2-3; D is undetermined. The CDR3 sequence is 11 residues long. The germline V and J ends were trimmed by 6 bases and 11 bases, with 15 bases remaining between them. The V gene's germline CDR1 is DFQATT and CDR2 SNEGSKA (reference sequence). The chain's CDR3 is CSANPALGQYF. CDR3 sequence (DNA): TGCAGTGCGAACCCAGCCCTTGGGCAGTATTTT.

CDR3 coding DNA: TGTGCCAGCAGCGGAGGGACAGGGAGGATTGAAGCTTTCTTT. This encodes CASSGGTGRIEAFF. The V call is TRBV9, the J call TRBJ1-1; 9 positions agree with TRBD1. J lost 7 bases, V lost 3 bases, and 7 bases had no gene match. In germline, CDR1 is SGDLS, CDR2 YYNGEE. This CDR3 has 14 amino acids.

The gene calls are TRBV11-2 and TRBJ2-4, with a possible D match to TRBD2 (5 bases). Germline CDR1 reads SGHAT; CDR2 reads FQNNGV. Trimming left V 4 bases short and J 6 bases short, with 10 bases between. CDR3 size: 13 residues. In DNA form, the CDR3 reads TGTGCCAGCAGCTGGGAGTTGGCAAACATTCAGTACTTC. Its translation is CASSWELANIQYF.

The V gene is TRBV11-3, the J gene TRBJ2-6; no clear D. V was trimmed by 1 base and J by 4 bases, leaving 11 bases between them. CDR1 and CDR2 from the germline V gene are SGHNT and YENEEA. The CDR3 loop spans 16 amino acids. CDR3 loop: CASSLGGGTGANVLTF. CDR3 bases: TGTGCCAGCAGCTTAGGAGGTGGAACCGGGGCCAACGTCCTGACTTTC.

V is TRBV5-1 and J is TRBJ2-6, with 9 bases lining up with TRBD1. The germline CDR1 and CDR2 sequences are SGHRS and YFSETQ. This CDR3 is built from 17 residues. V lost 0 bases to trimming and J lost 2 bases; unmatched junction nucleotides: 3. In nucleotides, the CDR3 is TGCGCCAGCAGCTTGGATACAGGGGGCGCTGGGGCCAACGTCCTGACTTTC. Protein sequence: CASSLDTGGAGANVLTF.

This clone was seen a few times. This chain uses TRBV7-9 with TRBJ1-4; D might be TRBD1 (5 bases). Deletions cut 2 bases from V and 5 bases from J, with 18 bases between. The CDR3 loop spans 17 amino acids. Germline V CDR1 and CDR2: SEHNR, FQNEAQ (reference sequence). Written as DNA, the CDR3 is TGTGCCAGCAGCTTACCCGACAGCGACTTTTCAAATGAAAAACTGTTTTTT. Residues: CASSLPDSDFSNEKLFF.

The gene calls are TRBV6-1 and TRBJ2-7; maybe TRBD1 (5 bases). V shed 8 bases and J shed 2 bases, with 16 bases lying between them. The CDR3 is 14 residues long. Germline V lookup: CDR1 MNHNS, CDR2 SASEGT. This CDR3 is CASAKGVWTYEQYF. CDR3 nucleotide sequence: TGTGCCAGCGCGAAAGGGGTTTGGACCTACGAGCAGTACTTC.

The chain recombines TRBV7-2 with TRBJ2-2; 12 nucleotides match TRBD2. CDR3 size: 19 residues. Germline CDR1 reads SGHTA; CDR2 reads FQGNSA. J was trimmed by 2 bases and V by 3 bases; bases with no gene match: 10. CDR3 sequence reads: CASSFIPWTSGANTGELFF. DNA for the CDR3: TGTGCCAGCAGCTTTATACCCTGGACTAGCGGGGCTAACACCGGGGAGCTGTTTTTT.

In DNA, the CDR3 is TGTGCCATCAGTGAGGCCGTGGAAGGGCAGTTCTTC. Amino acid sequence: CAISEAVEGQFF. V usage is TRBV10-3 and J usage is TRBJ2-1; D not certain. In germline, CDR1 is ENHRY, CDR2 SYGVKD. V lost 2 bases to trimming and J lost 12 bases, with 11 bases between them. The CDR3 loop spans 12 amino acids.

This clone is a singleton in its sample. V gene TRBV10-3 combines with J gene TRBJ2-2; weak D call: TRBD1 (5 bases). Germline CDR1 reads ENHRY; CDR2 reads SYGVKD. The CDR3 runs to 14 residues. V shed 7 bases and J shed 5 bases, with 14 bases lying between them. DNA for the CDR3: TGTGCCATCAAACTCAACAGGAGAACCGGGGAGCTGTTTTTT. This translates into CAIKLNRRTGELFF.

The CDR3 nucleotides read TGTGCCACCAGCAGTTACAAGGGCCCCGCGGATGAGCAGTTCTTC. It translates to CATSSYKGPADEQFF. J is TRBJ2-1 and V is TRBV15; no clear D. Germline lookup yields CDR1 LNHNV and CDR2 YYDKDF (reference sequence). Trimming pared 3 bases from V and 8 bases from J, leaving 17 bases between. This CDR3 is 15 amino acids long. Variable domain in full (rest from reference TRBV15 and TRBJ2-1): DAMVIQNPRYQVTQFGKPVTLSCSQTLNHNVMYWYQQKSSQAPKLLFHYYDKDFNNEADTPDNFQSRRPNTSFCFLDIRSPGLGDTAMYLCATSSYKGPADEQFFGPGTRLTVL.

The chain links TRBV15 to TRBJ1-4; unclear D gene. V dropped 0 bases and J dropped 1 base, with 6 bases sitting between them. Looked up from germline, CDR1 is LNHNV and CDR2 is YYDKDF (reference sequence). The CDR3 extends over 15 amino acids. CDR3: CATSREGLTNEKLFF. The CDR3 nucleotides are TGTGCCACCAGCAGAGAAGGGTTAACTAATGAAAAACTGTTTTTT.

This clone was seen once. V and J are TRBV18 and TRBJ2-1; 8 bases map to TRBD2. The V gene's germline CDR1 is KGHSH and CDR2 LQKENI. This CDR3 spans 15 amino acids. The ends lost 3 bases at V and 7 bases at J; junction bases unmatched: 8. CDR3 sequence: CASSPGTSGVNEQFF. DNA of the CDR3: TGTGCCAGCTCACCGGGGACTAGTGGTGTTAATGAGCAGTTCTTC. Variable domain in full (rest from reference TRBV18 and TRBJ2-1): NAGVMQNPRHLVRRRGQEARLRCSPMKGHSHVYWYRQLPEEGLKFMVYLQKENIIDESGMPKERFSAEFPKEGPSILRIQQVVRGDSAAYFCASSPGTSGVNEQFFGPGTRLTVL.